These 9 T cell receptor beta chains originate from one sample sequenced in a study of response to subunit inactivated influenza vaccine. One entry per CDR3 protein, called by TCRdb with MiXCR from the RT-PCR reads. The repertoire holds 500,000 or so distinct CDR3 sequences, with approximately 15% as singletons. Sample: CD4+ T cells sorted from PBMCs, taken around 2 years after vaccination. The receptors here all came from a man between 50 and 75 years old who received an inactivated influenza vaccine.

The J gene is TRBJ2-5, the V gene TRBV6-2 or TRBV6-3; D tentatively fits TRBD1 or TRBD2 (6 bases each). V lost 6 bases and J 4 bases, leaving 18 bases between the germline ends. The CDR3 runs to 15 residues. The germline gives CDR1 MNHEY, CDR2 SVGEGT. The CDR3 here is CASSSPRGGGETQYF. The CDR3 coding sequence is TGTGCCAGCAGCTCCCCCAGGGGAGGCGGAGAGACCCAGTACTTC.

The V call is TRBV18, the J call TRBJ2-7, with D unclear. This CDR3 spans 14 amino acids. V gave up 1 base and J gave up 2 bases, with 9 bases separating them. In germline, CDR1 is KGHSH, CDR2 LQKENI. The CDR3 is CASSPRGSPYEQYF. In DNA, the CDR3 is TGTGCCAGCTCACCACGAGGCAGCCCCTACGAGCAGTACTTC.

The table lists this clonotype with a few counts. The gene calls are TRBV24-1 and TRBJ1-5; D gene ambiguous. V lost 9 bases, J lost 0 bases, and 8 bases lay in between. Germline V lookup: CDR1 KGHDR, CDR2 SFDVKD. The CDR3 length is 13 residues. The CDR3 DNA sequence: TGTGCCACCGGCCAAGATAGCAATCAGCCCCAGCATTTT. Its translation is CATGQDSNQPQHF.

This chain connects TRBV5-6 to TRBJ2-3, with a tentative D call TRBD1 (5 bases). With 0 bases removed from V and 3 bases from J, the gap between germline ends came to 11 bases. This CDR3 spans 15 amino acids. Germline V gives CDR1 SGHDT, CDR2 YYEEEE. The CDR3 DNA is TGTGCCAGCAGCTTGGGGGGCAGCTTTACAGATACGCAGTATTTT. Translated: CASSLGGSFTDTQYF.

This rearrangement joins TRBV5-1 to TRBJ2-7; D unclear. The germline V gene encodes CDR1 SGHRS and CDR2 YFSETQ. CDR3 length: 14 residues. V shed 1 base and J shed 0 bases, with 8 bases lying between them. CDR3 in DNA: TGCGCCAGCAGCTTGAATGCGGCCTCCTACGAGCAGTACTTC. Its translation is CASSLNAASYEQYF.

This clonotype was observed many times. The chain carries TRBV5-5 and TRBJ1-2, with D perhaps matching TRBD1 (5 bases). The germline CDR1 and CDR2 sequences are SGHKS and YYEKEE (reference sequence). V shed 4 bases and J shed 13 bases, with 29 bases lying between them. This CDR3 comprises 16 residues. The CDR3: CASSPRASFTELLFTF. The CDR3, as DNA: TGTGCCAGCAGCCCCAGGGCTAGTTTCACAGAGCTACTCTTCACCTTC.

The chain joins TRBV14 to TRBJ2-5, with 9 bases aligning to TRBD1. The CDR3 consists of 15 residues. V was pared by 4 bases and J by 0 bases, with 3 bases of the junction left unmatched. The germline CDR1 and CDR2 sequences are SGHDN and FVKESK. The CDR3: CASSLRDRDQETQYF. The CDR3, as DNA: TGTGCCAGCAGCCTCCGGGACAGGGACCAAGAGACCCAGTACTTC. The variable domain in full, with the rest retrieved from reference TRBV14 and TRBJ2-5, is EAGVTQFPSHSVIEKGQTVTLRCDPISGHDNLYWYRRVMGKEIKFLLHFVKESKQDESGMPNNRFLAERTGGTYSTLKVQPAELEDSGVYFCASSLRDRDQETQYFGPGTRLLVL.

This clonotype has more than one count but fewer than ten. V usage is TRBV10-3 and J usage is TRBJ1-1; D unresolved. Per germline, CDR1 ENHRY and CDR2 SYGVKD. V dropped 0 bases and J dropped 6 bases, with 11 bases sitting between them. The CDR3 consists of 14 residues. The CDR3 DNA reads as TGTGCCATCAGTGAGTCGTCGGGAGTAGCTGAAGCTTTCTTT. This encodes CAISESSGVAEAFF.

The gene calls are TRBV5-1 and TRBJ1-1; D uncertain. The CDR3 contains 14 residues. The germline V and J ends were trimmed by 5 bases and 2 bases, with 13 bases remaining between them. Germline CDR1 is SGHRS and CDR2 is YFSETQ. CDR3 residues: CASRFPGVNTEAFF. CDR3 nucleotide sequence: TGCGCCAGCAGGTTCCCCGGGGTAAACACTGAAGCTTTCTTT.